A selection of T cell receptor beta chains follows, all from one sample in a study of T cell responses to AZD1222 COVID-19 vaccine. Assay used: immunoSEQ multiplex PCR; TCRdb lists only in-frame clones, some missing. In the table there are 130,000 or so clones, about 94% of which are singletons. The starting material was peripheral blood, obtained on day 0 of AZD1222 vaccination. These receptors were taken from an adult in good health. Both conserved end residues are part of each CDR3. The order of the fields is CDR3 DNA, CDR3 protein, CDR3 length, J gene, V gene, clone size, D gene. A D gene is named only where the DNA matches it firmly. Only part of the rows carry a size: once, few, many, or a class if the clone is expanded.

CDR3nt: TGTGCCAGCAGCCAACCAGGACAGGGCGAGCAGTACTTC
CDR3aa: CASSQPGQGEQYF
len: 13
j_gene: TRBJ2-7
v_gene: TRBV4-2
abundance: NA
d_gene: TRBD1

CDR3nt: TGTGCCAGCAGCCCACAGGGTCGGGCGAACACTGAAGCTTTCTTT
CDR3aa: CASSPQGRANTEAFF
len: 15
j_gene: TRBJ1-1
v_gene: TRBV4-2
abundance: NA
d_gene: NA

CDR3nt: TGTGCCAGCAGTTCCCTCCGTATGGGTACTTCACCCCTCCACTTT
CDR3aa: CASSSLRMGTSPLHF
len: 15
j_gene: TRBJ1-6
v_gene: TRBV27
abundance: NA
d_gene: NA

CDR3nt: TGTGCCACCAGTGATACGAGCCTAGCGGGGGGACACACAGATACGCAGTATTTT
CDR3aa: CATSDTSLAGGHTDTQYF
len: 18
j_gene: TRBJ2-3
v_gene: TRBV24-1
abundance: NA
d_gene: TRBD2

CDR3nt: TGTGCCAGCAGTTCCGGCGGGACCCTCTACGAGCAGTACTTC
CDR3aa: CASSSGGTLYEQYF
len: 14
j_gene: TRBJ2-7
v_gene: TRBV28
abundance: NA
d_gene: NA

CDR3nt: TGCGCCAGCAGCCAAGAGGGACACTTTCTAATTCGTGGAAACACCATATATTTT
CDR3aa: CASSQEGHFLIRGNTIYF
len: 18
j_gene: TRBJ1-3
v_gene: TRBV4-1
abundance: NA
d_gene: NA

CDR3nt: TGTGCCAGCAGCTTAGGGGGCGGTTCCTCTGGAAACACCATATATTTT
CDR3aa: CASSLGGGSSGNTIYF
len: 16
j_gene: TRBJ1-3
v_gene: TRBV7-6
abundance: NA
d_gene: NA

CDR3nt: TGTGCCAGCAGCCAATGGGCAGGGGGCCACGGGGAGCTGTTTTTT
CDR3aa: CASSQWAGGHGELFF
len: 15
j_gene: TRBJ2-2
v_gene: TRBV7-3
abundance: NA
d_gene: TRBD1

CDR3nt: TGTGCCAGCAGCTTCGCGGGAGGCGGGGATACTAATGAAAAACTGTTTTTT
CDR3aa: CASSFAGGGDTNEKLFF
len: 17
j_gene: TRBJ1-4
v_gene: TRBV7-9
abundance: NA
d_gene: NA

CDR3nt: TGTGCCAGCAGACAATCCTGGACTAGCGGGATCTATGAGCAGTTCTTC
CDR3aa: CASRQSWTSGIYEQFF
len: 16
j_gene: TRBJ2-1
v_gene: TRBV27
abundance: NA
d_gene: TRBD2

CDR3nt: TGTGCCAGCAGCCAAGTTCTGGGACAGGGGGCGGGCTACACCTTC
CDR3aa: CASSQVLGQGAGYTF
len: 15
j_gene: TRBJ1-2
v_gene: TRBV3-1/TRBV3-2
abundance: NA
d_gene: TRBD1

CDR3nt: TGTGCCAGCAGCGCCTCCCTAGGACAGTACGAGCAGTACTTC
CDR3aa: CASSASLGQYEQYF
len: 14
j_gene: TRBJ2-7
v_gene: TRBV9
abundance: NA
d_gene: NA

CDR3nt: TGCGCCAGCAGCTTAGATAGGGGGATAGGCGAGCAGTACTTC
CDR3aa: CASSLDRGIGEQYF
len: 14
j_gene: TRBJ2-7
v_gene: TRBV5-1
abundance: once
d_gene: NA

CDR3nt: TGTGCCAGCAGGCCCGCTAGTCCGAACACTGAAGCTTTCTTT
CDR3aa: CASRPASPNTEAFF
len: 14
j_gene: TRBJ1-1
v_gene: TRBV5-5
abundance: NA
d_gene: NA

CDR3nt: TGTGCCAGCAGCGGTCCAGGGGTCGGTCAGCCCCAGCATTTT
CDR3aa: CASSGPGVGQPQHF
len: 14
j_gene: TRBJ1-5
v_gene: TRBV9
abundance: NA
d_gene: NA

CDR3nt: TGTGCCAGCAGCAAGGACCGGGTTAGTTGGCAGTTCTTC
CDR3aa: CASSKDRVSWQFF
len: 13
j_gene: TRBJ2-1
v_gene: TRBV7-3
abundance: NA
d_gene: NA

CDR3nt: TGTGCCAGCAGCCAAGGGGCGATGAGTATGAGCTACACCTTC
CDR3aa: CASSQGAMSMSYTF
len: 14
j_gene: TRBJ1-2
v_gene: TRBV4-2
abundance: NA
d_gene: NA

CDR3nt: TGTGCCAGCTCAGGAGCAGACAGCTCCTACGAGCAGTACTTC
CDR3aa: CASSGADSSYEQYF
len: 14
j_gene: TRBJ2-7
v_gene: TRBV18
abundance: NA
d_gene: NA

CDR3nt: TGTGCCAGCAACAAAAGCGGGAGATCCTACGAGCAGTACTTC
CDR3aa: CASNKSGRSYEQYF
len: 14
j_gene: TRBJ2-7
v_gene: TRBV6-5
abundance: NA
d_gene: TRBD2

CDR3nt: TGTGCCAGCAGCAACTCCCGGGACAGGGTCTGGCAGTATTTT
CDR3aa: CASSNSRDRVWQYF
len: 14
j_gene: TRBJ2-3
v_gene: TRBV7-9
abundance: NA
d_gene: TRBD1

CDR3nt: TGTGCCACCAGCAGAGGTGCGGCAGGGGTGGCCCTGGGCACAGATACGCAGTATTTT
CDR3aa: CATSRGAAGVALGTDTQYF
len: 19
j_gene: TRBJ2-3
v_gene: TRBV15
abundance: NA
d_gene: NA

CDR3nt: TGCGCCAGCAGCCAAGCTGAGGGGGACTACGAGCAGTACTTC
CDR3aa: CASSQAEGDYEQYF
len: 14
j_gene: TRBJ2-7
v_gene: TRBV4-3
abundance: NA
d_gene: NA

CDR3nt: TGTGCCAGCAGCTCCCTAGGACTAGCGGGATTAAGGGCGCATGAGCAGTTCTTC
CDR3aa: CASSSLGLAGLRAHEQFF
len: 18
j_gene: TRBJ2-1
v_gene: TRBV7-2
abundance: NA
d_gene: TRBD2

CDR3nt: TGTGCCACCCAACTAGCGCCGAACTACGAGCAGTACTTC
CDR3aa: CATQLAPNYEQYF
len: 13
j_gene: TRBJ2-7
v_gene: TRBV27
abundance: few
d_gene: TRBD2

CDR3nt: TGTGCCAGCAGCCAAGATCTTTATTCTTCAAGCAGGGAGGATCAGCCCCAGCATTTT
CDR3aa: CASSQDLYSSSREDQPQHF
len: 19
j_gene: TRBJ1-5
v_gene: TRBV4-2
abundance: NA
d_gene: NA

CDR3nt: TGCGCCAGCAGCCAAGCCCGGATTAATCAGCCCCAGCATTTT
CDR3aa: CASSQARINQPQHF
len: 14
j_gene: TRBJ1-5
v_gene: TRBV4-3
abundance: once
d_gene: NA

CDR3nt: TGTGCCAGCAGCTCCCCCGAGCAGCCCCAGCATTTT
CDR3aa: CASSSPEQPQHF
len: 12
j_gene: TRBJ1-5
v_gene: TRBV7-9
abundance: NA
d_gene: NA

CDR3nt: TGTGCCAGCAGTTGGGAGAGGACTAGCGGGAACTACGAGCAGTACTTC
CDR3aa: CASSWERTSGNYEQYF
len: 16
j_gene: TRBJ2-7
v_gene: TRBV28
abundance: NA
d_gene: TRBD2

CDR3nt: TGTGCCAGCAGCTTAGAGGGTGCTGGGGAAGAGACCCAGTACTTC
CDR3aa: CASSLEGAGEETQYF
len: 15
j_gene: TRBJ2-5
v_gene: TRBV7-6
abundance: once
d_gene: NA

CDR3nt: TGTGCCAGCAGCCCCCGAGGGAGCGGACTAAACACCGGGGAGCTGTTTTTT
CDR3aa: CASSPRGSGLNTGELFF
len: 17
j_gene: TRBJ2-2
v_gene: TRBV9
abundance: NA
d_gene: NA

CDR3nt: TGTGCCAGCAGTTACACAGGACAGGGGAGCGCTTTCTTT
CDR3aa: CASSYTGQGSAFF
len: 13
j_gene: TRBJ1-1
v_gene: TRBV6-5
abundance: NA
d_gene: TRBD1

CDR3nt: TGTGCCAGCAGCGAACAGGGACGACTTAACTATGGCTACACCTTC
CDR3aa: CASSEQGRLNYGYTF
len: 15
j_gene: TRBJ1-2
v_gene: TRBV7-9
abundance: once
d_gene: NA

CDR3nt: TGTGCCAGCTCGAGCTCCTACGAGCAGTACTTC
CDR3aa: CASSSSYEQYF
len: 11
j_gene: TRBJ2-7
v_gene: TRBV27
abundance: NA
d_gene: NA

CDR3nt: TGTGCCAGCAGCCTACCGACAGAGACAGATACGCAGTATTTT
CDR3aa: CASSLPTETDTQYF
len: 14
j_gene: TRBJ2-3
v_gene: TRBV7-2
abundance: NA
d_gene: NA

CDR3nt: TGTGCCAGCAGTGAAAAGGGCGGAGGCTATGGCTACACCTTC
CDR3aa: CASSEKGGGYGYTF
len: 14
j_gene: TRBJ1-2
v_gene: TRBV2
abundance: NA
d_gene: NA